This T cell receptor beta chain was recorded in a study of cytomegalovirus exposure and HLA in healthy donors (dated by TCRdb to between 2016 and 2019). For context, the study as a whole: According to an earlier analysis of a few hundred of the donors, some 180 million T cells yielded 117 million unique TCR beta sequences and approximately 300 Gb of sequence data. The genetic ancestry cluster associated with self-reported Caucasian donors included 80% to 90% of the 398 genotyped donors. High-throughput TCR immunosequencing, statistical association of individual TCRs with disease status, and machine learning were combined to predict cytomegalovirus infection status. All discovery cohort repertoires had been generated using a single sequencing platform. The number of typed donors differed by locus: roughly 620-630 for A, B, C, DRB1 and DQB1; approximately 520 for DQA1; approximately 610 for DPA1; and around 450 for DPB1. The study used immunosequencing to profile the T cell repertoires of approximately 650 subjects and linked those repertoires to cytomegalovirus serostatus. To decide whether each TCR beta V gene segment behaved as functional or pseudogenic, an earlier analysis of nearly 600 of the donors relied on high-throughput TCR beta sequencing. In addition to the first cohort of 650 to 800 subjects, a separate validation cohort of 120 different subjects was used. Approximately 300 gigabases of sequencing data and approximately 80 million unique TCR sequences were included in an early release covering roughly 700 HLA-typed donors. A few DR-DQ haplotypes were treated as single units for association and clustering because of strong linkage in the cohort. Among some 400 genotyped donors of the cohort, an average of around 240,000 unique TCR beta nucleotide sequences were sequenced per donor, around 20% of them non-productive. Donor age, sex, ethnicity and CMV serostatus were compiled alongside the repertoire data. HLA typing included class I and class II loci at four-digit resolution. In a later analysis, previously published TCR beta repertoires from 666 donors were re-analyzed and high-resolution HLA genotyping was added so that TCR occurrence patterns could be studied. The later analysis used no new phenotypic data to find candidate immune exposures, relying instead on TCR beta sequences and their occurrence across donors. A later genetic analysis used genome-wide SNP genotypes for about 60% of the roughly 700 donors, treating that subset as a discovery cohort. The study aimed to test whether cataloging public T cell receptors could reveal signatures of past pathogen exposure.

From a lookup of the germline V gene, CDR1 and CDR2 are SGHTA and FQGNSA. The junction shows trimming of 2 bases on V and 0 bases on J, and the gene matches do not reach 2 bases of it. From the cysteine up to the phenylalanine, the CDR3 has a length of 15 residues. Just CDR3 DNA is preserved here, 45 bases in frame from base 1. Library construction relied on the immunoSEQ multiplex PCR assay. The multiplex PCR relied on a mix of 60 forward primers for TCR Vbeta segments and 13 reverse primers for TCR Jbeta segments. The CDR3 region of rearranged TCR beta genes was amplified from genomic DNA by a multiplex PCR assay. The Illumina HiSeq System was used to sequence the amplified TCR beta libraries as 87-base-pair reads. The original methods were these. In a later analysis, around 80 million unique TCR beta chains were counted across the roughly 610 repertoires, and roughly 11 million of these chains were shared by at least two donors. To remove PCR and sequencing errors, raw reads were error-corrected and collapsed into unique sequences using a nearest-neighbor algorithm that merged closely related sequences. Alignment of CDR3 sequences to IMGT reference sequences was used to assign V, D and J gene segments. Each retained sequence needed at least a six-nucleotide match to both a V gene segment and a J gene segment. Rearrangements were called productive when the CDR3 lacked stop codons and stayed in frame with V and J; all others were non-productive. CDR3 was defined by IMGT convention, running from the second conserved V-encoded cysteine to the conserved J-encoded phenylalanine. In an earlier analysis of 500 to 650 of the donors, sequences lacking an unambiguous match to a single V gene segment were excluded. An earlier analysis of 587 of the donors classified V segments as functional when productive rearrangements were above 56.7% and as segregating when the standard deviation between donors was above 5%. A statistical classification framework was built to diagnose cytomegalovirus status from the catalog of TCR beta chain sequences. In a later analysis, V and J genes were assigned by comparing TCR nucleotide sequences against IMGT/GENE-DB human TR gene sequences. In a later analysis, CDR3 sequences and most-parsimonious VDJ recombination scenarios were assigned using the TCRdist pipeline. In a later analysis, each TCR beta chain was defined by its CDR3 amino acid sequence together with its V-gene family, and reads lacking a unique V-gene family were excluded. In a later analysis, around 650 highly shared, low-generation-probability nucleotide sequences were removed to address suspected cross-contamination and a sequencing artifact. In a later analysis, a clonal expansion index was calculated for each public chain from normalized within-repertoire ranks of inferred template counts. In a later analysis, generation probabilities were computed using a VDJ recombination model fitted to out-of-frame rearrangements, and the results were checked against IGoR. A later analysis scored TCR-TCR, TCR-HLA and TCR-CMV co-occurrence with hypergeometric tests, applying a repertoire-size bias correction to TCR pairs. In a later analysis, false discovery rates were estimated by permuting HLA or CMV assignments 20 times. In a later analysis, co-occurring TCRs were grouped using DBSCAN, and TCRdist sequence similarity was added for clustering within HLA-allele-positive subsets. For co-occurrence clustering, repertoires with fewer than 30,000 or more than 120,000 public chains were excluded, along with several repertoires with anomalous nucleotide sharing. What TCRdb holds here is the immuneACCESS table cut down to in-frame rearrangements. Part of the clones is not present; checked against another copy, under half of the missing clones reflect an unresolved V gene, and the others are unexplained. Clone size and V and J calls were adopted from that table, with D and trimming inferred from the DNA. The sample data list roughly 150,000 clones, and approximately 88% of these were observed just once. The ten largest clones add up to more than 1% of the sample.

The full study reports these points: Strong co-occurrence of HLA alleles, especially DR and DQ, made assigning TCR associations to individual alleles difficult. Linkage disequilibrium might explain the correlated functional status among segregating V segments, but an unknown experimental factor could not be ruled out. Only TCR beta chains were sequenced in this cohort, and the absence of alpha or paired-chain data limited detectable features. In a later analysis, HLA-associated TCR beta chains showed more clonal expansion and lower generation probabilities than non-associated chains that were equally common. Because counts were too low, approximately 18 rarely observed V segments, including chromosome 9 orphons, were excluded from the earlier analysis of 587 of the donors. A further reported finding was that TCR beta sequences accurately predicted the HLA-A and HLA-B alleles for most subjects in the first cohort. According to a later genetic analysis, donors in an Asian-associated ancestry cluster had fewer N-insertions in productive TCRs than the approximately 670-donor mean. A group of highly shared sequence variants was considered likely to be a technical artifact of the sequencing pipeline. A later genetic analysis associated a missense DCLRE1C variant with V-gene and J-gene trimming of TCR beta chains, and an independent cohort replicated the association. The authors suggested that the approach could potentially be generalized to other disease states and immunological phenotypes. A later analysis associated approximately 17,000 TCR beta sequences with specific HLA alleles at a false discovery rate of 0.05. The presence/absence analyses assumed that sequencing depth was roughly uniform across donors, and that assumption may not be true. In an earlier analysis of over 550 of the donors, most TCR beta V segments were observed in productive rearrangements about 90% or about 30% of the time, broadly matching IMGT annotations. Immune exposure information for the cohort was limited to CMV serostatus. In vitro tests confirmed that a few of the cytomegalovirus-associated TCR beta chains recognize cytomegalovirus antigens. The classifier was reported to diagnose cytomegalovirus status with high specificity and sensitivity in both the original and validation cohorts. Because the 87-base-pair reads could not distinguish some IMGT-functional V segments, including TRBV6-2 and TRBV6-3, those segments were excluded. The study listed 164 TCR beta chains as associated with cytomegalovirus. In a later analysis, several top co-occurrence clusters were reported to appear linked to parvovirus B19, influenza, CMV and Epstein-Barr virus. Most TCR sequences were seen in very few donors, while some public TCRs were found in many individuals. In a later analysis, TCR association rates were found to vary across HLA loci, with the most associated TCRs seen for DRB1 alleles and the fewest for HLA-C alleles. Most CMV-associated TCR beta chains appeared to be HLA-restricted in a later analysis, and the HLA associations seemed to be driven largely by CMV exposure. Because some donors lacked HLA typing at each locus, the association tests relied only on the typed subset.

Regarding this clone: Its cognate antigen has yet to be identified. No qualities accompany the bases; no much larger clone lies one base away.

In total, more than 500 healthy bone marrow donors made up the cohort. All cohort members were sampled while nominally healthy, although unrecorded immune exposures were likely present. The donor tested CMV seronegative, placing the donor among the 300 to 400 seronegative members of the cohort. Each donor provided a peripheral blood sample, and peripheral blood mononuclear cells were used for TCR beta sequencing. Genomic DNA extraction from the blood cell samples was performed with the Qiagen DNeasy Blood Extraction Kit. Sample: PBMCs. The sequence came from a boy aged 2 to 10 in good health and CMV-seronegative. This sequence uses TRBV7-2 and TRBJ2-7; 9 nucleotides in the junction match TRBD2. At the DNA level, the sequence is TGTGCCAGCAGCTTATATAGCGGGAGCTCCTACGAGCAGTACTTC. The resulting protein is CASSLYSGSSYEQYF.